This entry lists 5 T cell receptor beta chains sequenced from one sample in a study of T cells and Merkel cell carcinoma outcomes. Data came from immunoSEQ multiplex PCR; TCRdb stores just in-frame clones and leaves some out. The repertoire holds roughly 13,000 clones, just under 95% seen once, with roughly 2% in the top ten. The sample taken for sequencing was tumor tissue from Merkel cell carcinoma. The receptor source for this set is a human donor with Merkel cell carcinoma.

Turning to this clone: One end of the junction fails to match germline, which may point to a read error. The chain links TRBV5-1 to TRBJ1-3; a weak D match, TRBD1 (5 bases). Germline values: CDR1 SGHRS, CDR2 YFSETQ. The CDR3 extends over 15 amino acids. The CDR3 loop is CASSRLGTSGNIIYF. The CDR3, as DNA: TGCGCCAGCAGCAGACTAGGGACTTCTGGAAACATCATATATTTT.

The chain combines TRBV11-2 with TRBJ2-3; D is unresolved. Between the trimmed V and J ends, which lost 4 bases and 4 bases, there was a span of 9 bases. Germline V gives CDR1 SGHAT, CDR2 FQNNGV. The CDR3 sequence is 13 residues long. The DNA of the CDR3 is TGTGCCAGCAGCTCCTACGTATCAGATACGCAGTATTTT. It is translated as CASSSYVSDTQYF. The variable domain in full, completed from reference TRBV11-2 and TRBJ2-3, reads EAGVAQSPRYKIIEKRQSVAFWCNPISGHATLYWYQQILGQGPKLLIQFQNNGVVDDSQLPKDRFSAERLKGVDSTLKIQPAKLEDSAVYLCASSSYVSDTQYFGPGTRLTVL.

This clone was recorded only once. The chain is built from TRBV29-1 and TRBJ2-2, with no clear D. V shed 5 bases and J shed 1 base, with 8 bases lying between them. The germline gives CDR1 SQVTM, CDR2 ANQGSEA. The CDR3 loop spans 13 amino acids. The CDR3 here is CSVQNLNTGELFF. CDR3 nucleotides: TGCAGCGTTCAGAATCTGAACACCGGGGAGCTGTTTTTT.

This rearrangement joins TRBV29-1 to TRBJ1-2, with TRBD1 as a possible D gene (5 bases). The germline CDR1 and CDR2 sequences are SQVTM and ANQGSEA. V gave up 4 bases and J gave up 2 bases, with 5 bases separating them. The CDR3 has 11 amino acids. The CDR3: CSVGGNYGYTF. For the CDR3, the DNA is TGCAGCGTTGGGGGGAACTATGGCTACACCTTC.

This clone was recorded only once. V and J are TRBV4-3 and TRBJ2-2; no firm D call. The ends were cut back, 0 bases at V and 6 bases at J, with 14 bases in the middle. The CDR3 extends over 16 amino acids. Germline V gene lookup returns CDR1 LGHNA and CDR2 YSLEER. CDR3 loop: CASSQDSGRYSGELFF. The CDR3 DNA reads TGCGCCAGCAGCCAAGACTCTGGCAGGTACTCCGGGGAGCTGTTTTTT.